This T cell receptor (beta chain) was found in a study of spatial heterogeneity in lung cancer. Study-wide findings and caveats: Expanded intratumoral alpha and beta TCR counts tracked tumor mutation counts.

TCRdb recomputed calls from the 5' RACE reads with MiXCR, one row per CDR3 protein. The repertoire includes roughly 17,000 distinct CDR3 sequences, approximately 6.9% of them detected once, and around 20% sits in the top ten. This clonotype was detected ten times or more. What it binds is not known. Little can be read into the size of this beta chain, an off-target read in a library designed for alpha chains. Stated time point: sample taken at primary tumor resection. Whole RNA, which was extracted from tumor, nontumor lung tissue or frozen PBMC, was sequenced without any cell sorting. This material consisted of lung tumor tissue, taken at surgery. This receptor was identified in a female donor with early-stage non-small cell lung cancer.

As DNA, the CDR3 is TGCGCCAGCAGCATCACGGGGCCTAGGGGGGAGACCCAGTACTTC. Translating it yields CASSITGPRGETQYF. This chain joins TRBV5-1 and TRBJ2-5, with a possible D match to TRBD1 (6 bases). Germline values: CDR1 SGHRS, CDR2 YFSETQ. The CDR3 contains 15 residues. Trimming removed 4 bases from V and 5 bases from J, with 18 bases in between. Looking up the rest from reference TRBV5-1 and TRBJ2-5 gives the full variable domain: KAGVTQTPRYLIKTRGQQVTLSCSPISGHRSVSWYQQTPGQGLQFLFEYFSETQRNKGNFPGRFSGRQFSNSRSEMNVSTLELGDSALYLCASSITGPRGETQYFGPGTRLLVL.